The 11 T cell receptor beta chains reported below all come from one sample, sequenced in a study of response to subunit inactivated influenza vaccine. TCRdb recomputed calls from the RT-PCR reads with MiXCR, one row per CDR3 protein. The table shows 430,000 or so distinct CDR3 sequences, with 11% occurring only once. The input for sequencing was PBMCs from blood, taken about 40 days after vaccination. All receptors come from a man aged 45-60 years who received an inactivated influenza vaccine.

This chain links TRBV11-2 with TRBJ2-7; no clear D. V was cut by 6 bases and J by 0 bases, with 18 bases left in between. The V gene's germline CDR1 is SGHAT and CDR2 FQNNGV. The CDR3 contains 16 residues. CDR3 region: CASRSPGRNYSYEQYF. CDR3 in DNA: TGTGCCAGCAGGAGCCCCGGACGGAATTACTCCTACGAGCAGTACTTC.

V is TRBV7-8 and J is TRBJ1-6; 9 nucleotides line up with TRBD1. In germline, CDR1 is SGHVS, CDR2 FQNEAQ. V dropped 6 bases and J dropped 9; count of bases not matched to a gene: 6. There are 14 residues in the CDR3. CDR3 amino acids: CASREGQGISPLHF. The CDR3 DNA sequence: TGTGCCAGCAGGGAGGGACAGGGAATTTCACCCCTCCACTTT.

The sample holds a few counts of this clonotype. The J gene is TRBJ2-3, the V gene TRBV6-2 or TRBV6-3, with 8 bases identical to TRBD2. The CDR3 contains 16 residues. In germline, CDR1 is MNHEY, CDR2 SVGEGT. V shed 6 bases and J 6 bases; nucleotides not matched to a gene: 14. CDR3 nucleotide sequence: TGTGCCAGCAGCCCCCTTGGACGGGGGGGCCGGGATACGCAGTATTTT. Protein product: CASSPLGRGGRDTQYF.

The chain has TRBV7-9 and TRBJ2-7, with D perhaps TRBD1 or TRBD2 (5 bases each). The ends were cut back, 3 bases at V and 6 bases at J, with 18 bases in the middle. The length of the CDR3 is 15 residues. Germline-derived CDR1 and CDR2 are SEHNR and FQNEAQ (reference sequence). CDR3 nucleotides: TGTGCCAGCAGCTTTAGAGGGCCGACTGGGGGCGAGCAGTACTTC. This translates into CASSFRGPTGGEQYF. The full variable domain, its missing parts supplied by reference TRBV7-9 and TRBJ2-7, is DTGVSQNPRHKITKRGQNVTFRCDPISEHNRLYWYRQTLGQGPEFLTYFQNEAQLEKSRLLSDRFSAERPKGSFSTLEIQRTEQGDSAMYLCASSFRGPTGGEQYFGPGTRLTVT.

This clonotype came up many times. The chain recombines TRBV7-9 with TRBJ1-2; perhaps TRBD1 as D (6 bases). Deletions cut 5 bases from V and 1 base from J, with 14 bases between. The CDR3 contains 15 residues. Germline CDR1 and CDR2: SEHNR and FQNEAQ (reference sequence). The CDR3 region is CASSGPGTFNYGYTF. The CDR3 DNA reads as TGTGCCAGCAGCGGACCCGGGACATTTAACTATGGCTACACCTTC.

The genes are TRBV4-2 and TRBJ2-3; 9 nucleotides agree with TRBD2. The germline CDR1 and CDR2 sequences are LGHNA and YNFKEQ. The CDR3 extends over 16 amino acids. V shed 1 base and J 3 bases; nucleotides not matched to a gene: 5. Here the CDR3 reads CASSQAAGGPTDTQYF. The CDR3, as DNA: TGTGCCAGCAGCCAAGCAGCGGGGGGTCCAACAGATACGCAGTATTTT.

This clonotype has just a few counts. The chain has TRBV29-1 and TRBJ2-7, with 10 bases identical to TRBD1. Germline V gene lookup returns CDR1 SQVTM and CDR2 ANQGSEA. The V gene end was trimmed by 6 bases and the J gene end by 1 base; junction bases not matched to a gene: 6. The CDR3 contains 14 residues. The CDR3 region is CSVLGQGLSYEQYF. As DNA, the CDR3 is TGCAGCGTGCTGGGACAGGGGCTTTCCTACGAGCAGTACTTC.

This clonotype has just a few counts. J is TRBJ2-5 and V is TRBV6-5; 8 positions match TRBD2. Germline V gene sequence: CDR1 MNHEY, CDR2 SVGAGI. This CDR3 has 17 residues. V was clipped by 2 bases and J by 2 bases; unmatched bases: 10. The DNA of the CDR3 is TGTGCCAGCAGTTACCCGGAGAGGACTAGCCCTCAAGAGACCCAGTACTTC. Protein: CASSYPERTSPQETQYF.

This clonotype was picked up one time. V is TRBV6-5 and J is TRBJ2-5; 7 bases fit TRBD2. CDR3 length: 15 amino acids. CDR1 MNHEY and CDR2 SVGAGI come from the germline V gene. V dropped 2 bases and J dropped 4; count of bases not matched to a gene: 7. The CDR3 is CASSYLAGVRETQYF. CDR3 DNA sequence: TGTGCCAGCAGTTACCTGGCGGGAGTACGAGAGACCCAGTACTTC.

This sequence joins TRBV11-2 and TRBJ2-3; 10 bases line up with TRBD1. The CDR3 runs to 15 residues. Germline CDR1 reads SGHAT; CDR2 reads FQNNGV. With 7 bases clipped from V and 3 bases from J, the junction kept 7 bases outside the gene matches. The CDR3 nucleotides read TGTGCCAGCACACTCGGGGACAGGGGAACAGATACGCAGTATTTT. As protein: CASTLGDRGTDTQYF. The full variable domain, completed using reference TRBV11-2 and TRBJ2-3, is EAGVAQSPRYKIIEKRQSVAFWCNPISGHATLYWYQQILGQGPKLLIQFQNNGVVDDSQLPKDRFSAERLKGVDSTLKIQPAKLEDSAVYLCASTLGDRGTDTQYFGPGTRLTVL.

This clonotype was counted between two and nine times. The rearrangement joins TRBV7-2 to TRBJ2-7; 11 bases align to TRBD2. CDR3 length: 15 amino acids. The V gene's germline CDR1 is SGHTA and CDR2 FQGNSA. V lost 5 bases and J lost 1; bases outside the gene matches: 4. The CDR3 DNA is TGTGCCAGCAGCGAGGGACTAGCGGTTTCCTACGAGCAGTACTTC. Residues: CASSEGLAVSYEQYF.